The 30 T cell receptor beta chains below were found in one sample sequenced in a study of blood T cell repertoires in COVID-19. Produced via immunoSEQ multiplex PCR; TCRdb's table is partial and in-frame only. The sample includes 150,000 to 200,000 clones, roughly 86% of them seen just once. Sequencing was performed on peripheral blood. These receptors were taken from a man aged 40-55 years with active or convalescent COVID-19.

The chain couples TRBV28 to TRBJ2-7; 10 bases fit TRBD2. The CDR3 extends over 16 amino acids. V lost 7 bases and J lost 3; bases outside the gene matches: 12. The germline CDR1 and CDR2 sequences are MDHEN and SYDVKM. CDR3 coding DNA: TGTGCCAGCACTGGGAGGGGTAGGACTAGCGGCTACGAGCAGTACTTC. It encodes CASTGRGRTSGYEQYF.

This clone was seen just once. The chain carries TRBV5-5 and TRBJ1-1, with unresolved D. V was clipped by 5 bases and J by 6 bases, with 8 bases between them. This CDR3 region has 11 residues. Germline-derived CDR1 and CDR2 are SGHKS and YYEKEE (reference sequence). CDR3 in amino acids: CASRDGAEAFF. In DNA, the CDR3 is TGTGCCAGCAGGGACGGGGCTGAAGCTTTCTTT.

This chain connects TRBV6-5 to TRBJ1-2; D perhaps matches TRBD1 (6 bases). Germline CDR1 and CDR2: MNHEY and SVGAGI. This CDR3 comprises 13 residues. The V end lost 8 bases, the J end lost 8 bases, and 18 bases lay between the germline ends. Written as DNA, the CDR3 is TGTGCCAGCCTATCCAGGGGTACGTGGGGCTACACCTTC. It specifies CASLSRGTWGYTF.

The DNA for the CDR3 is TGTGCCAGCAGCCCGATACACTCGGGACAGGGGTACACCGGGGAGCTGTTTTTT. As protein: CASSPIHSGQGYTGELFF. The chain recombines TRBV7-3 with TRBJ2-2, with 10 bases fitting TRBD1. The junction had 12 bases not matched to a gene; V was cut back by 5 bases and J by 3 bases. Germline V gene data show CDR1 as SGHTA and CDR2 as FQGTGA. The CDR3 contains 18 residues.

CDR3 sequence: CASSSGQGVYTEAFF. The CDR3 DNA reads as TGTGCCAGCAGTTCCGGACAGGGGGTTTACACTGAAGCTTTCTTT. The gene calls are TRBV27 and TRBJ1-1; 10 nucleotides agree with TRBD1. With V trimmed by 4 bases and J by 3 bases, 5 bases remained unmatched. The length of the CDR3 is 15 residues. Germline V gene data show CDR1 as MNHEY and CDR2 as SMNVEV (reference sequence).

The chain has TRBV6-4 and TRBJ1-5; possibly TRBD1 for D (5 bases). The CDR3 is made up of 16 amino acids. Between the trimmed V and J ends, which lost 4 bases and 2 bases, there was a span of 15 bases. Germline CDR1 reads MRHNA; CDR2 reads SNTAGT. CDR3 sequence reads: CASSAGGRIGNQPQHF. DNA of the CDR3: TGTGCCAGCAGTGCGGGGGGACGCATCGGCAATCAGCCCCAGCATTTT.

The V gene is TRBV2, the J gene TRBJ1-2; D is unclear. The germline V and J ends were trimmed by 1 base and 0 bases, with 9 bases remaining between them. CDR3 length: 15 residues. Germline V gene sequence: CDR1 SNHLY, CDR2 FYNNEI. CDR3 sequence: CASSEDPGTNYGYTF. In nucleotides, the CDR3 is TGTGCCAGCAGTGAAGACCCAGGAACTAACTATGGCTACACCTTC.

The genes are TRBV6-2 or TRBV6-3 and TRBJ2-2; no firm D call. The CDR3 totals 13 residues. From germline, CDR1 is MNHEY and CDR2 SVGEGT. V lost 3 bases to trimming and J lost 4 bases, with 6 bases between them. The CDR3 DNA is TGTGCCAGCAGTTATTGGAGCACCGGGGAGCTGTTTTTT. Its translation is CASSYWSTGELFF.

The chain couples TRBV27 to TRBJ2-3; 13 nucleotides agree with TRBD2. This CDR3 comprises 16 residues. CDR1 and CDR2 (germline): MNHEY, SMNVEV (reference sequence). The ends lost 1 base at V and 3 bases at J; junction bases unmatched: 1. CDR3 in DNA: TGTGCCAGCAGTTTATTACTAGCGGGGGGGACAGATACGCAGTATTTT. Its protein product is CASSLLLAGGTDTQYF.

CDR3 in amino acids: CASSLWDSDTGELFF. In nucleotides, the CDR3 is TGCGCCAGCAGCTTGTGGGACAGCGACACCGGGGAGCTGTTTTTT. The V call is TRBV5-1, the J call TRBJ2-2; 7 bases fit TRBD1. This CDR3 is 15 amino acids long. Germline-derived CDR1 and CDR2 are SGHRS and YFSETQ. J gave up 3 bases and V 1 base, and 3 bases lay outside the gene matches.

This chain uses TRBV10-3 with TRBJ1-2; TRBD1 matches 8 bases. CDR1 and CDR2 from the germline V gene are ENHRY and SYGVKD. This CDR3 is 14 amino acids long. V trimming: 6 bases; J trimming: 6 bases; junction bases outside the gene matches: 9. The CDR3 DNA is TGTGCCATCAGAAATCTCCAGGACAGGGATGGCTACACCTTC. It encodes CAIRNLQDRDGYTF.

The chain combines TRBV7-3 with TRBJ1-1; maybe TRBD1 (6 bases). Trimming pared 1 base from V and 1 base from J, leaving 13 bases between. The germline V gene encodes CDR1 SGHTA and CDR2 FQGTGA. The CDR3 loop spans 16 amino acids. CDR3 amino acids: CASSLNGAGANTEAFF. Written as DNA, the CDR3 is TGTGCCAGCAGCTTAAATGGGGCAGGGGCGAACACTGAAGCTTTCTTT.

The chain couples TRBV7-3 to TRBJ1-1; no firm D call. V was shortened by 5 bases and J by 10 bases, with 17 bases between the two germline ends. There are 13 residues in the CDR3. Germline CDR1 SGHTA, CDR2 FQGTGA. The CDR3 bases are TGTGCCAGCAGCCCTTTATGGGGAGAGAGAGCTTTCTTT. Protein: CASSPLWGERAFF.

The chain links TRBV4-1 to TRBJ1-3; 8 bases agree with TRBD1. J gave up 3 bases and V 1 base, and 2 bases lay outside the gene matches. CDR3 length equals 15 residues. Germline V gives CDR1 MGHRA, CDR2 YSYEKL. In nucleotides, the CDR3 is TGCGCCAGCAGCCAAGGACAGGGGAATGGAAACACCATATATTTT. Translated, it gives CASSQGQGNGNTIYF.

The table lists this clone with a few counts. The chain uses TRBV25-1 and TRBJ1-4; possibly TRBD1 for D (5 bases). The V gene's germline CDR1 is MGHDK and CDR2 SYGVNS. V was pared by 3 bases and J by 3 bases, with 8 bases between. This CDR3 is 14 amino acids long. The CDR3 reads CASSDDSPNEKLFF. The CDR3 DNA follows: TGTGCCAGCAGTGATGACAGCCCTAATGAAAAACTGTTTTTT.

V and J are TRBV7-9 and TRBJ1-2; no definite D call. The V gene's germline CDR1 is SEHNR and CDR2 FQNEAQ (reference sequence). The CDR3 runs 13 residues. Trimming cost V 1 base and J 12 bases, with 15 bases left between them. This CDR3 is CASSLGGPPSDTF. In DNA, the CDR3 is TGTGCCAGCAGCTTAGGAGGGCCCCCTTCGGACACCTTC.

This clone was seen more than once but under ten times. The V call is TRBV27, the J call TRBJ1-4, with 8 nucleotides matching TRBD1. CDR1 is MNHEY and CDR2 is SMNVEV in the germline V gene (reference sequence). The CDR3 is 14 amino acids. V gave up 6 bases and J gave up 6 bases; unmatched junction bases: 6. The DNA for the CDR3 is TGTGCCAGCAGCAGACGACAGGGGTATGAAAAACTGTTTTTT. It specifies CASSRRQGYEKLFF.

CDR3 DNA: TGTGCCAGCAGCTCAGGACAGAGTAATGAAAAACTGTTTTTT. It codes for CASSSGQSNEKLFF. This rearrangement joins TRBV7-9 to TRBJ1-4, with D perhaps TRBD1 (6 bases). This CDR3 comprises 14 residues. Germline CDR1 SEHNR, CDR2 FQNEAQ (reference sequence). V was cut by 4 bases and J by 4 bases, with 10 bases left in between.

V and J are TRBV19 and TRBJ2-1; no clear D gene. V was cut by 10 bases and J by 7 bases, with 11 bases left in between. CDR1 is LNHDA and CDR2 is SQIVND in the germline V gene (reference sequence). There are 11 residues in the CDR3. Here the CDR3 reads CATQDINEQFF. The CDR3 DNA follows: TGTGCCACCCAAGACATAAATGAGCAGTTCTTC.

V usage is TRBV7-2 and J usage is TRBJ1-1, with TRBD1 identical over 8 bases. Looked up from germline, CDR1 is SGHTA and CDR2 is FQGNSA. This CDR3 is built from 16 residues. V shed 5 bases, J shed 4 bases, and the junction held 12 bases outside the gene matches. The CDR3 protein is CASSLDRDVGITEAFF. The CDR3 bases are TGTGCCAGCAGCCTGGACAGGGACGTAGGTATCACTGAAGCTTTCTTT.

The V and J genes are TRBV6-4 and TRBJ1-5, with 7 bases identical to TRBD1. The V gene end was trimmed by 6 bases and the J gene end by 6 bases; junction bases not matched to a gene: 8. Germline CDR1 reads MRHNA; CDR2 reads SNTAGT. CDR3 size: 14 residues. CDR3 DNA sequence: TGTGCCAGCAGAAGGGGGCTTTGTGCTCAGCCCCAGCATTTT. Its protein is CASRRGLCAQPQHF.

V gene TRBV2 combines with J gene TRBJ1-2; D perhaps matches TRBD1 (5 bases). The V and J ends lost 6 bases and 6 bases respectively, with 20 bases between them. Germline V lookup: CDR1 SNHLY, CDR2 FYNNEI. The CDR3 totals 15 residues. In nucleotides, the CDR3 is TGTGCCAGCAGGGACTACAGGCAATCCCCCCATGGCTACACCTTC. Its translation: CASRDYRQSPHGYTF.

The V call is TRBV6-1, the J call TRBJ2-7; D is unclear. Trimming removed 2 bases from V and 4 bases from J, with 9 bases in between. Per germline, CDR1 MNHNS and CDR2 SASEGT. CDR3 length: 13 amino acids. CDR3 sequence: CASSERQEYEQYF. For the CDR3, the DNA is TGTGCCAGCAGTGAAAGGCAGGAATACGAGCAGTACTTC.

This chain uses TRBV7-2 with TRBJ2-5, with 9 bases matching TRBD2. Germline-derived CDR1 and CDR2 are SGHTA and FQGNSA. After removal of 4 bases from V and 2 bases from J, the junction contained 8 bases not matched to a gene. The CDR3 totals 16 residues. For the CDR3, the DNA is TGTGCCAGCAGCTCGGGACTAGCAAGAGGGCAAGAGACCCAGTACTTC. Its protein product is CASSSGLARGQETQYF.

This clone occurred once. V usage is TRBV28 and J usage is TRBJ1-5; 7 bases align to TRBD1. V was clipped by 4 bases and J by 7 bases; unmatched bases: 10. The CDR3 is made up of 15 amino acids. Germline CDR1 reads MDHEN; CDR2 reads SYDVKM. The CDR3 DNA is TGTGCCAGCAGTTCCGAACAGGGGACAGACCAGCCCCAGCATTTT. The encoded protein is CASSSEQGTDQPQHF.

The chain joins TRBV7-9 to TRBJ1-1, with TRBD1 identical over 7 bases. The germline CDR1 and CDR2 sequences are SEHNR and FQNEAQ (reference sequence). This CDR3 region has 15 residues. V was pared by 1 base and J by 1 base, with 3 bases of the junction left unmatched. CDR3 nucleotides: TGTGCCAGCAGCTTAGGCAGGACAGGGAACACTGAAGCTTTCTTT. Protein: CASSLGRTGNTEAFF.

The J gene is TRBJ1-1, the V gene TRBV4-3; no clear D gene. The CDR3 totals 14 residues. The V and J ends lost 0 bases and 1 base respectively, with 6 bases between them. Germline values: CDR1 LGHNA, CDR2 YSLEER. The DNA of the CDR3 is TGCGCCAGCAGCCAAGATGAGGGGAACACTGAAGCTTTCTTT. Translated, it gives CASSQDEGNTEAFF.

This chain uses TRBV3-1 (or the pseudogene TRBV3-2) with TRBJ1-6, with D possibly being TRBD1 (5 bases). V gave up 0 bases and J gave up 9 bases, with 9 bases separating them. The CDR3 sequence is 14 residues long. In germline, CDR1 is LGHDT, CDR2 YNNKEL (reference sequence). CDR3 sequence: CASSQEGVGSPLHF. The CDR3 coding sequence is TGTGCCAGCAGCCAAGAAGGGGTGGGTTCACCCCTCCACTTT.

The J gene is TRBJ1-4, the V gene TRBV7-9, with 9 bases matching TRBD1. This CDR3 contains 16 residues. With 5 bases clipped from V and 4 bases from J, the junction kept 8 bases outside the gene matches. Looked up from germline, CDR1 is SEHNR and CDR2 is FQNEAQ (reference sequence). The CDR3: CASSLGTGLRNEKLFF. The CDR3 DNA follows: TGTGCCAGCAGCCTCGGGACAGGGCTCCGTAATGAAAAACTGTTTTTT.

J is TRBJ1-6 and V is TRBV13; D is uncertain. The CDR3 loop spans 17 amino acids. V gave up 0 bases and J gave up 7 bases, with 16 bases separating them. The germline V gene encodes CDR1 PRHDT and CDR2 FYEKMQ (reference sequence). The CDR3 is CASSLGPIAAPNSPLHF. As DNA, the CDR3 is TGTGCCAGCAGCTTAGGGCCCATTGCGGCTCCCAATTCACCCCTCCACTTT.